The entry that follows covers one T cell receptor (beta chain) sequence. V was pared by 0 bases and J by 4 bases, with 1 base of the junction left unmatched. The CDR3 loop spans 16 amino acids. Germline CDR1 is SGHTA and CDR2 is FQGNSA. Unique molecular identifiers were built into the TCRbeta library. From the PCR reads, TCRdb called clonotypes with MiXCR, one entry per CDR3 protein. The table lists some 520,000 distinct CDR3 sequences, around a third of them singletons. This specimen belongs to a study of T-cell reconstitution after alpha-beta-depleted transplantation in children. The sample in question was PBMCs from the stem cell graft donor, obtained from the stem cell graft. V usage is TRBV7-2 and J usage is TRBJ2-1, with TRBD2 identical over 12 bases. The sequence was obtained from a human donor who donated a stem cell graft to a child with aplastic anemia. In DNA, the CDR3 is TGTGCCAGCAGCTTAGCGACTAGCGGGGGATACAATGAGCAGTTCTTC. Protein: CASSLATSGGYNEQFF.